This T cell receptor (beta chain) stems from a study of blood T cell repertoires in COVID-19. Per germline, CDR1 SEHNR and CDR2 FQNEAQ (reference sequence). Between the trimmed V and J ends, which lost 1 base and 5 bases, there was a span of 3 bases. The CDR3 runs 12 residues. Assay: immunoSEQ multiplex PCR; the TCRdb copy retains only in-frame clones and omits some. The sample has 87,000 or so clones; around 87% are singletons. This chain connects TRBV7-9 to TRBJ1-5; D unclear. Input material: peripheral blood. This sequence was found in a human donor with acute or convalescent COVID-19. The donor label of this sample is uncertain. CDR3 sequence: CASSLGDQPQHF. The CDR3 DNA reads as TGTGCCAGCAGCTTAGGAGATCAGCCCCAGCATTTT.